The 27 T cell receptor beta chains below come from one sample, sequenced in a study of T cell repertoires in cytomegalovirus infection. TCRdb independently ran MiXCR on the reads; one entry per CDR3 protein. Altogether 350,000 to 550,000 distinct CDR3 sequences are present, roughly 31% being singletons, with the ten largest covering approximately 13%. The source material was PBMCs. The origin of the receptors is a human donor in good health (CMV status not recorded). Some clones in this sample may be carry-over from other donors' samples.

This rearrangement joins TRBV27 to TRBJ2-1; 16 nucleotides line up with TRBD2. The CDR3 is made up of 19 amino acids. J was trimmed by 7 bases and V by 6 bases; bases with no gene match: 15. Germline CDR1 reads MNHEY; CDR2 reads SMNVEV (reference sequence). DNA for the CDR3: TGTGCCAGCAGAGAAAAGGGACTAGCGGGGGGGTCCAGCACTAATGAGCAGTTCTTC. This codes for CASREKGLAGGSSTNEQFF.

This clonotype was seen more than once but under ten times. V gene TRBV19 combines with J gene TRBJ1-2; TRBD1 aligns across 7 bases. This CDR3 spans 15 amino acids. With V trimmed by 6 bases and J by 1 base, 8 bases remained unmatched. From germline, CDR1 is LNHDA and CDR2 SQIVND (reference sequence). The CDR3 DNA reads TGTGCCAGTAGCCCCCCAGGGGGGGTTAACTATGGCTACACCTTC. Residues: CASSPPGGVNYGYTF. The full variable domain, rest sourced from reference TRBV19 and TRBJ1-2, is DGGITQSPKYLFRKEGQNVTLSCEQNLNHDAMYWYRQDPGQGLRLIYYSQIVNDFQKGDIAEGYSVSREKKESFPLTVTSAQKNPTAFYLCASSPPGGVNYGYTFGSGTRLTVV.

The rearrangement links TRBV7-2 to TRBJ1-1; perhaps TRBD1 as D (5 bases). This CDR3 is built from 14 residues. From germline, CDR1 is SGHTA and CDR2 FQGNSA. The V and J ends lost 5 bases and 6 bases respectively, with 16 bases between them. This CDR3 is CASSPAGTAAEAFF. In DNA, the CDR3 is TGTGCCAGCAGCCCCGCCGGGACGGCAGCTGAAGCTTTCTTT.

This CDR3 is CSVCTEIWGYTF. In DNA form, the CDR3 reads TGCAGCGTTTGTACCGAGATCTGGGGCTACACCTTC. The chain combines TRBV29-1 with TRBJ1-2; D gene ambiguous. V lost 5 bases to trimming and J lost 8 bases, with 15 bases between them. The CDR3 spans 12 residues. In germline, CDR1 is SQVTM, CDR2 ANQGSEA.

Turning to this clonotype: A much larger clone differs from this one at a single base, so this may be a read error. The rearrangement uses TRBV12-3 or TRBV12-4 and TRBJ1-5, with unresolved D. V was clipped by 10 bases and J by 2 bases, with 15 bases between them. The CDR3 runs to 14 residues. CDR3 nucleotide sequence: TGTGCCACTTCTCACGGGGAGGGCAATCAGCCCCAGCATTTT. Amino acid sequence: CATSHGEGNQPQHF.

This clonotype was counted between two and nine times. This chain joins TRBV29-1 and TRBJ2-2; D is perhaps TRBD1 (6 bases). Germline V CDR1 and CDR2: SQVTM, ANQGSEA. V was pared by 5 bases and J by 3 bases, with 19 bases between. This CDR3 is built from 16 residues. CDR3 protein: CSVLTPTGLDTGELFF. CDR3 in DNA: TGCAGCGTTCTCACCCCAACAGGGTTGGACACCGGGGAGCTGTTTTTT.

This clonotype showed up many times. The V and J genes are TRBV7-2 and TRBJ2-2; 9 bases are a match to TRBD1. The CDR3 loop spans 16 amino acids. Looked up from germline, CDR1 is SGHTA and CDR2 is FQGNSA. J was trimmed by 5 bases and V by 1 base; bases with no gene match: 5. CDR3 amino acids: CASSLVVGQGTGELFF. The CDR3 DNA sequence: TGTGCCAGCAGCTTAGTCGTAGGACAGGGGACCGGGGAGCTGTTTTTT.

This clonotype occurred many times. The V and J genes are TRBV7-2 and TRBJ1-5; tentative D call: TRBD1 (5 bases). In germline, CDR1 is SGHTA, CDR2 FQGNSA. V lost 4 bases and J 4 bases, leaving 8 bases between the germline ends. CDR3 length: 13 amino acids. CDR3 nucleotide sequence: TGTGCCAGCAGCTCCGCAGGGAATCAGCCCCAGCATTTT. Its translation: CASSSAGNQPQHF.

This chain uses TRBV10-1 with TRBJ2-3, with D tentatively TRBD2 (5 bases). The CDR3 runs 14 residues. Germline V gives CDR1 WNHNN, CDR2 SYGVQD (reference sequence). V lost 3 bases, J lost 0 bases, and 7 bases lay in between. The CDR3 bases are TGCGCCAGCAGTGACGGCGGGAGCACAGATACGCAGTATTTT. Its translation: CASSDGGSTDTQYF.

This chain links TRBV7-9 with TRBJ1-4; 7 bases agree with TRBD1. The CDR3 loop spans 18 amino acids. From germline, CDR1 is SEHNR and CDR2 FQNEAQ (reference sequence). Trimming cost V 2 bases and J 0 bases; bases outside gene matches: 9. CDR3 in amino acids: CASSLPMGQLATNEKLFF. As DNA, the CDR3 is TGTGCCAGCAGCTTACCTATGGGACAGCTGGCAACTAATGAAAAACTGTTTTTT.

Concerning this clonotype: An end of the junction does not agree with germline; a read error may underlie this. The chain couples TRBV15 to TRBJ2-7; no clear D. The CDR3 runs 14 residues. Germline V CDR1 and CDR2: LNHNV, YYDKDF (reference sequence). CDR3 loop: CATSADPESYGQYF. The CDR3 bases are TGTGCCACCTCCGCTGACCCCGAGTCTTACGGGCAGTACTTC.

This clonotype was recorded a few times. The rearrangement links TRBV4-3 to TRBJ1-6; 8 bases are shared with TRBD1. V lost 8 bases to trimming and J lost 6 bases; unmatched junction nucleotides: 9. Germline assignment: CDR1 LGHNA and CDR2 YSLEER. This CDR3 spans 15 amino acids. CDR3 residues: CASATGTGLNSPLHF. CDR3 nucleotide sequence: TGCGCCAGCGCCACTGGGACAGGCCTTAATTCACCCCTCCACTTT.

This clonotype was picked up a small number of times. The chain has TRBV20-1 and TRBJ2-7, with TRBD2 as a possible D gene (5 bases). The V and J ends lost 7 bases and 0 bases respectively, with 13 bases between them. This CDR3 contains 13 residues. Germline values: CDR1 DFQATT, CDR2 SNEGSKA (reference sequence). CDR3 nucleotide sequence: TGCAGTGGTCGGGATTCAAGCTCCTACGAGCAGTACTTC. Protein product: CSGRDSSSYEQYF.

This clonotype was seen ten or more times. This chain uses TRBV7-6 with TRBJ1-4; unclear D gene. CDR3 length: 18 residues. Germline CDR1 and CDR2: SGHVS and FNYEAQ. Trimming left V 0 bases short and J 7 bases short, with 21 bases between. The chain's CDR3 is CASSLAHSAPGPGEKLFF. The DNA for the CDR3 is TGTGCCAGCAGCTTAGCGCACTCGGCCCCCGGGCCAGGTGAAAAACTGTTTTTT.

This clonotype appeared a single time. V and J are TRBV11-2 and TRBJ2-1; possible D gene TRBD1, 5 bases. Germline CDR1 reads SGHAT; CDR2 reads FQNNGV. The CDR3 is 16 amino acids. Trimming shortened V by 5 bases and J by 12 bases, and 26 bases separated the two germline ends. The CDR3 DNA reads TGTGCCAGCAGCACAGACCGGGCCTCAGGAAGGGGCGGGCAGTTCTTC. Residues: CASSTDRASGRGGQFF.

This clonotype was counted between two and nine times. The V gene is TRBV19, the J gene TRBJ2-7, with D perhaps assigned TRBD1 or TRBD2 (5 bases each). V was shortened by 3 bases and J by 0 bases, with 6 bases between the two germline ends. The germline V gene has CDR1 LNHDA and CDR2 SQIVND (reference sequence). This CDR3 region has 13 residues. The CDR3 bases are TGTGCCAGTAGTATGGGGACCTCCTACGAGCAGTACTTC. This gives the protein CASSMGTSYEQYF.

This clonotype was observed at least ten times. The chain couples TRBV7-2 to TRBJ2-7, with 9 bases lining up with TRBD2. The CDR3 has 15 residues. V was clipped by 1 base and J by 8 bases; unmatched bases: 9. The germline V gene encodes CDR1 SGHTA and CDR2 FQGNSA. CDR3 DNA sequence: TGTGCCAGCAGCTTAGTACGGCGGGGGGGTTCCCAGCAGTACTTC. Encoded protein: CASSLVRRGGSQQYF.

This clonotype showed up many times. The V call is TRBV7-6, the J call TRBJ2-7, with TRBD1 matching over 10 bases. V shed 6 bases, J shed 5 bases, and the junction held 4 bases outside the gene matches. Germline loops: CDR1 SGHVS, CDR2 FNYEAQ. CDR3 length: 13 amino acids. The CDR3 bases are TGTGCCAGCAGTTCCGGGACAGGGGACGAGCAGTACTTC. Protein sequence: CASSSGTGDEQYF.

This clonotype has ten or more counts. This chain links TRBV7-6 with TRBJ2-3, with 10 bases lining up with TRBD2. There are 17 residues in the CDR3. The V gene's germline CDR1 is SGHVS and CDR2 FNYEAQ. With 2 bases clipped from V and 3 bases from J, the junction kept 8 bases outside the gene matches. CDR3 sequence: CASSLMASGGPTDTQYF. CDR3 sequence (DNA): TGTGCCAGCAGCTTAATGGCTAGCGGGGGACCTACAGATACGCAGTATTTT.

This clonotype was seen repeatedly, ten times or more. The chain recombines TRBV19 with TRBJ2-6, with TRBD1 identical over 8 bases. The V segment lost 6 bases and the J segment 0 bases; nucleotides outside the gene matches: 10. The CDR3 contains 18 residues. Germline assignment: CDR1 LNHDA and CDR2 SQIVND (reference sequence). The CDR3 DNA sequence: TGTGCCAGTAGGATGGCCGGGACAGGCTTCTCTGGGGCCAACGTCCTGACTTTC. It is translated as CASRMAGTGFSGANVLTF.

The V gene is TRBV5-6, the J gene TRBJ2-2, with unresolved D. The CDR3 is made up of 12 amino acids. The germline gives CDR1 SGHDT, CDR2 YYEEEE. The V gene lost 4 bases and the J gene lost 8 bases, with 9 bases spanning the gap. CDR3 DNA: TGTGCCAGCAGCGAAACTATGGGGGAGCTGTTTTTT. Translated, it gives CASSETMGELFF. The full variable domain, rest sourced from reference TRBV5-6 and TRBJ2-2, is DAGVTQSPTHLIKTRGQQVTLRCSPKSGHDTVSWYQQALGQGPQFIFQYYEEEERQRGNFPDRFSGHQFPNYSSELNVNALLLGDSALYLCASSETMGELFFGEGSRLTVL.

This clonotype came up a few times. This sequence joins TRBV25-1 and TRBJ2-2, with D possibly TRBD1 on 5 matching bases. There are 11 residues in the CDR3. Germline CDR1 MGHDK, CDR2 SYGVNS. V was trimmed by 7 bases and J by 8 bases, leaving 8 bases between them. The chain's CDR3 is CASTRVGELFF. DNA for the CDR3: TGTGCCAGCACCAGGGTGGGGGAGCTGTTTTTT. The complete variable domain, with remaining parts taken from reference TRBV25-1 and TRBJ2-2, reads EADIYQTPRYLVIGTGKKITLECSQTMGHDKMYWYQQDPGMELHLIHYSYGVNSTEKGDLSSESTVSRIRTEHFPLTLESARPSHTSQYLCASTRVGELFFGEGSRLTVL.

CDR3 amino acids: CSAKGGHSYEQYF. As DNA, the CDR3 is TGCAGTGCTAAGGGGGGGCACTCCTACGAGCAGTACTTC. The J gene is TRBJ2-7, the V gene TRBV20-1, with D tentatively TRBD2 (7 bases). Deletions cut 4 bases from V and 0 bases from J, with 10 bases between. Germline V gives CDR1 DFQATT, CDR2 SNEGSKA (reference sequence). This CDR3 is built from 13 residues.

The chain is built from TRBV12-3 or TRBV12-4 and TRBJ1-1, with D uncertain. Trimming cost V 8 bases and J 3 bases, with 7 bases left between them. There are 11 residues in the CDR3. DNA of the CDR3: TGTGCCAGCGGTATGCACACTGAAGCTTTCTTT. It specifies CASGMHTEAFF.

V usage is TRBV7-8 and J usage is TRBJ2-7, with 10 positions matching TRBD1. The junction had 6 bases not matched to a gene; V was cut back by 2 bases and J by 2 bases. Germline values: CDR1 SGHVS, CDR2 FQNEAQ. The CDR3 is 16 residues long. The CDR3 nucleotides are TGTGCCAGCAGCTTACTGTCCGGGACAGGGGCCTACGAGCAGTACTTC. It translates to CASSLLSGTGAYEQYF.

CDR3 DNA: TGTGCCAGCAGTGAAGGCAGGGGGCGGTGGGGAAATTCACCCCTCCACTTT. Amino acids: CASSEGRGRWGNSPLHF. V and J are TRBV2 and TRBJ1-6; 8 nucleotides line up with TRBD1. J was trimmed by 7 bases and V by 1 base; bases with no gene match: 9. The CDR3 has 17 residues. Germline loops: CDR1 SNHLY, CDR2 FYNNEI.

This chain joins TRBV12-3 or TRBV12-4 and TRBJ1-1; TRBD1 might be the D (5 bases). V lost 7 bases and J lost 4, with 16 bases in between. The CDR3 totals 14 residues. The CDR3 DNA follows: TGTGCCAGCACTTCACCAGGGTTTCGCACTGAAGCTTTCTTT. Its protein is CASTSPGFRTEAFF.